A single sample is the source of the 12 T cell receptor beta chains below, sequenced in a study of T cells after yellow fever vaccination. TCRdb ran MiXCR on the 5' RACE reads and lists one entry per CDR3 protein. Here the sample spans 620,000 or so distinct CDR3 sequences, 17% being singletons. The starting material was PBMCs, obtained about 5 days after the first yellow fever vaccination. These TCRs come from a man between 18 and 35 years old who received the YFV17D yellow fever vaccine.

This clonotype was seen a few times. This chain links TRBV7-3 with TRBJ2-1, with TRBD2 matching over 10 bases. Germline V gives CDR1 SGHTA, CDR2 FQGTGA. The CDR3 has 16 amino acids. The V and J ends lost 1 base and 8 bases, in that order; junction bases with no gene match: 8. CDR3 DNA: TGTGCCAGCAGCTTAAGGCCAGCGGGGGGGGTCGATGAGCAGTTCTTC. This sequence encodes CASSLRPAGGVDEQFF.

This clonotype was seen a handful of times. The V gene is TRBV20-1, the J gene TRBJ2-1; the D gene is possibly TRBD2 (6 bases). Germline CDR1 DFQATT, CDR2 SNEGSKA (reference sequence). The CDR3 loop spans 14 amino acids. V gave up 1 base and J gave up 3 bases, with 10 bases separating them. The CDR3, as DNA: TGCAGTGCTAGAGCGCCGGGACTCTACAATGAGCAGTTCTTC. As protein: CSARAPGLYNEQFF.

CDR3 DNA: TGCAGCGTTTCGTCTGAGACCACCGGGGAGCTGTTTTTT. Its translation is CSVSSETTGELFF. The J gene is TRBJ2-2, the V gene TRBV29-1; D not resolved. The germline CDR1 and CDR2 sequences are SQVTM and ANQGSEA. V lost 5 bases and J lost 4, with 11 bases in between. The CDR3 is 13 residues long.

This clonotype was detected only a few times. The chain employs TRBV5-1 and TRBJ2-2; D not resolved. V shed 0 bases and J shed 3 bases, with 6 bases lying between them. Germline V lookup: CDR1 SGHRS, CDR2 YFSETQ. This CDR3 is built from 14 residues. The CDR3 nucleotides are TGCGCCAGCAGCTTGGAACAGCACACCGGGGAGCTGTTTTTT. This codes for CASSLEQHTGELFF.

This clonotype appeared a few times. V is TRBV7-2 and J is TRBJ2-7; D ambiguous. CDR1 SGHTA and CDR2 FQGNSA come from the germline V gene. The CDR3 length is 13 residues. The V and J ends lost 0 bases and 7 bases respectively, with 10 bases between them. The CDR3 is CASSLAVSLEQYF. The CDR3 DNA reads as TGTGCCAGCAGCTTAGCCGTTAGCCTAGAGCAGTACTTC.

The chain carries TRBV6-1 and TRBJ1-5; D gene unclear. The CDR3 has 15 amino acids. Trimming cost V 3 bases and J 0 bases, with 9 bases left between them. Germline V gene lookup returns CDR1 MNHNS and CDR2 SASEGT. CDR3 region: CASSDAIYSNQPQHF. In DNA form, the CDR3 reads TGTGCCAGCAGTGATGCCATCTATAGCAATCAGCCCCAGCATTTT.

V is TRBV19 and J is TRBJ2-1; the match to TRBD2 covers 9 bases. The germline V gene encodes CDR1 LNHDA and CDR2 SQIVND (reference sequence). The junction had 13 bases not matched to a gene; V was cut back by 5 bases and J by 5 bases. The CDR3 sequence is 17 residues long. Here the CDR3 reads CASSLHTTAGGDNEQFF. CDR3 DNA sequence: TGTGCCAGTAGTCTCCACACTACAGCGGGGGGCGACAATGAGCAGTTCTTC.

This clonotype was recorded a few times. The rearrangement uses TRBV14 and TRBJ2-5; the D is unclear. The CDR3 has 12 amino acids. Looked up from germline, CDR1 is SGHDN and CDR2 is FVKESK. Trimming took 2 bases from V and 2 from J, leaving 3 bases between them. CDR3 in DNA: TGTGCCAGCAGCCAAATACAAGAGACCCAGTACTTC. It yields the protein CASSQIQETQYF.

This clonotype has just a few counts. The rearrangement uses TRBV7-3 and TRBJ2-2; 7 bases are a match to TRBD2. The CDR3 is made up of 16 amino acids. Germline trimming cut 5 bases from V and 1 base from J; bases unmatched to any gene: 7. Looked up from germline, CDR1 is SGHTA and CDR2 is FQGTGA. The CDR3 here is CASSPLSGGNTGELFF. CDR3 DNA sequence: TGTGCCAGCAGCCCCCTTTCGGGGGGGAACACCGGGGAGCTGTTTTTT.

This chain uses TRBV6-2 or TRBV6-3 with TRBJ1-2; D remains ambiguous. The germline V gene has CDR1 MNHEY and CDR2 SVGEGT. CDR3 length: 15 residues. V was shortened by 2 bases and J by 3 bases, with 13 bases between the two germline ends. CDR3 amino acids: CASSYAQARHYGYTF. CDR3 bases: TGTGCCAGCAGTTACGCCCAGGCACGACACTATGGCTACACCTTC.

The CDR3 coding sequence is TGTGCCAGCAGCCTTTCCCGGGATGAGCAGTTCTTC. Translation gives CASSLSRDEQFF. This chain uses TRBV4-2 with TRBJ2-1; D is uncertain. CDR1 LGHNA and CDR2 YNFKEQ come from the germline V gene. This CDR3 region has 12 residues. With 4 bases removed from V and 8 bases from J, the gap between germline ends came to 9 bases.

The rearrangement uses TRBV2 and TRBJ2-3; D possibly matches TRBD1 or TRBD2 (5 bases each). The CDR3 extends over 16 amino acids. V was trimmed by 1 base and J by 7 bases, leaving 18 bases between them. Germline loops: CDR1 SNHLY, CDR2 FYNNEI. The CDR3 DNA sequence: TGTGCCAGCAGTGAAGGGTGGGCCGGGACCGCGTATACGCAGTATTTT. Translation: CASSEGWAGTAYTQYF.